This T cell receptor beta chain was identified during a study of T-cell memory formation after mild COVID-19. TCRalpha and TCRbeta libraries used 5'RACE with constant-segment primers and UMIs. One entry per CDR3 protein, called by TCRdb with MiXCR from the 5' RACE reads. Of under 650,000 distinct CDR3 sequences listed, around 17% were seen once; the top ten hold around 12%. This clonotype has a count of ten or more. Trimming took 5 bases from V and 4 from J; bases not matched to a gene: 7. The length of the CDR3 is 15 residues. The germline V gene encodes CDR1 SGHAT and CDR2 FQNNGV. The TCR was taken from an adult woman who had mild COVID-19 (a few samples of this study predate the infection). Cell type and time point are not known. The chain has TRBV11-2 and TRBJ2-3, with 9 nucleotides matching TRBD2. The sequencing sample was made of PBMCs or a T cell subset sorted from them (not recorded which). The CDR3 sequence is CASSPLLAGADTQYF. The CDR3 DNA reads as TGTGCCAGCAGCCCACTACTAGCGGGTGCAGATACGCAGTATTTT. Supplemented by reference TRBV11-2 and TRBJ2-3, the full variable domain reads EAGVAQSPRYKIIEKRQSVAFWCNPISGHATLYWYQQILGQGPKLLIQFQNNGVVDDSQLPKDRFSAERLKGVDSTLKIQPAKLEDSAVYLCASSPLLAGADTQYFGPGTRLTVL.